Listed here are 2 T cell receptor beta chains from one sample, sequenced in a study of spatial heterogeneity in lung cancer. Study outcomes and limitations: How many expanded intratumoral alpha and beta TCRs were present tracked the tumor mutation count, which was a count of nonsynonymous mutations.

The time point here: sample taken at primary tumor resection. No antigen has been assigned to these receptors. One entry per CDR3 protein, called by TCRdb with MiXCR from the 5' RACE reads. In the table there are around 1,500 distinct CDR3 sequences, about 6.4% of which are singletons. Sequencing used lung tumor tissue, obtained at surgery. These receptors all stem from a female donor with early-stage non-small cell lung cancer.

This clonotype is deemed medium-sized (0.01 to 0.1%). This beta chain represents an off-target read in a library built for alpha chains; its size is of limited meaning. The V call is TRBV6-2 or TRBV6-3, the J call TRBJ2-2; D could derive from TRBD1 or TRBD2 (6 bases each). The V gene lost 3 bases and the J gene lost 7 bases, with 24 bases spanning the gap. The germline CDR1 and CDR2 sequences are MNHEY and SVGEGT. The CDR3 covers 18 residues. DNA of the CDR3: TGTGCCAGCAGTTATCACTCAACCGGGACACCGGAGGGCGGGGAGCTGTTTTTT. This codes for CASSYHSTGTPEGGELFF.

This clonotype is labeled as medium-sized. Within a library made for alpha chains, this beta chain is off target, and its count is uninformative. The chain has TRBV2 and TRBJ2-1, with 7 bases aligning to TRBD1. This CDR3 region has 12 residues. The germline CDR1 and CDR2 sequences are SNHLY and FYNNEI. V lost 4 bases to trimming and J lost 8 bases; unmatched junction nucleotides: 2. This CDR3 is CASSAQGYEQFF. The CDR3 nucleotides read TGTGCCAGCAGTGCACAGGGGTATGAGCAGTTCTTC. Looking up the rest from reference TRBV2 and TRBJ2-1 gives the full variable domain: EPEVTQTPSHQVTQMGQEVILRCVPISNHLYFYWYRQILGQKVEFLVSFYNNEISEKSEIFDDQFSVERPDGSNFTLKIRSTKLEDSAMYFCASSAQGYEQFFGPGTRLTVL.